This T cell receptor beta chain was sequenced in a study of T cell repertoires in cytomegalovirus infection. TCRdb used MiXCR to reprocess the reads, holding one entry per CDR3 protein. Among under 350,000 distinct CDR3 sequences listed, around 9.1% were seen once. The sequenced sample was PBMCs. The sequence derives from a human donor in good health (CMV status not recorded). Some clones in this sample may be carry-over from other donors' samples.

CDR3 in amino acids: CASTASGVNTGELFF. In DNA form, the CDR3 reads TGTGCCAGCACAGCTAGCGGGGTTAACACCGGGGAGCTGTTTTTT. V usage is TRBV9 and J usage is TRBJ2-2; 9 bases align to TRBD2. Germline assignment: CDR1 SGDLS and CDR2 YYNGEE. The CDR3 totals 15 residues. V lost 6 bases and J lost 2; bases outside the gene matches: 5.